This is a list of T cell receptor beta chains from one sample in a study of CD8 T cells in ankylosing spondylitis. A single record per CDR3 protein comes from TCRdb applying MiXCR to the 5' RACE reads. The repertoire consists of 700,000 to 1,000,000 distinct CDR3 sequences, with 12% occurring once and the leading ten covering 0.51%. The sample comprised blood, either unsorted or a sorted T cell fraction (not recorded which). These receptors all come from a male donor with ankylosing spondylitis. CDR3s include the opening cysteine and the closing phenylalanine or tryptophan. Each record gives: J gene, clone size, V gene, D gene, CDR3 DNA, CDR3 protein. The D gene is left open where the match is weak. Rows give clone size only sometimes, using once, few, many, or a class for an expanded clone.

TRBJ2-4	many	TRBV4-1	-	TGCGCCAGCAGCCCCAGACTAGTGTCGGCCAAAAACATTCAGTACTTC	CASSPRLVSAKNIQYF
TRBJ2-7	-	TRBV28	-	TGTGCCAGCAGTTTACCCCAAACCTACGAGCAGTACTTC	CASSLPQTYEQYF
TRBJ1-1	-	TRBV27	TRBD1	TGTGCCAGCAGTGGCAATTGGGGGACAGGCACGAACACTGAAGCTTTCTTT	CASSGNWGTGTNTEAFF
TRBJ2-7	-	TRBV7-2	-	TGTGCCAGCAGCGCCGACAGGACCTCCTACGAGCAGTACTTC	CASSADRTSYEQYF
TRBJ2-3	few	TRBV11-2	-	TGTGCCAGCAGTGGAAGGGGAGGCACAGATACGCAGTATTTT	CASSGRGGTDTQYF
TRBJ2-5	-	TRBV5-1	TRBD1	TGCGCCAGCAGCTTGGCGTATAGCAGGGGGCTTGGAGAGACCCAGTACTTC	CASSLAYSRGLGETQYF
TRBJ2-4	few	TRBV11-2	-	TGTGCCAGCAGCCCACCCGAACGGGTACTAGCCAAAAACATTCAGTACTTC	CASSPPERVLAKNIQYF
TRBJ2-3	once	TRBV6-4	-	TGTGCCAGCAGTGACTCGGCAGGGACTAGCACAGATACGCAGTATTTT	CASSDSAGTSTDTQYF
TRBJ2-5	-	TRBV12-3/TRBV12-4	TRBD1	TGTGCCAGCAGCCGATGGACAGGGGAGGAGACCCAGTACTTC	CASSRWTGEETQYF
TRBJ2-7	-	TRBV7-9	-	TGTGCCAGCAGTCACGTATCCTACGAGCAGTACTTC	CASSHVSYEQYF
TRBJ2-7	few	TRBV27	-	TGTGCCAGCAGTTTATCGGGGTTAAGGGGGTCCTACGAGCAGTACTTC	CASSLSGLRGSYEQYF
TRBJ1-2	-	TRBV4-3	-	TGCGCCAGCAGCCAAAATTCAGCCGACTATGGCTACACCTTC	CASSQNSADYGYTF
TRBJ2-1	-	TRBV27	-	TGTGCCAGCAATCGCGGAGGCAGGGGGGTCAATGAGCAGTTCTTC	CASNRGGRGVNEQFF
TRBJ2-1	-	TRBV12-3/TRBV12-4	-	TGTGCCAGCAGTTCACGGGACCCTTCCTACAATGAGCAGTTCTTC	CASSSRDPSYNEQFF
TRBJ2-7	many	TRBV20-1	-	TGCAGTGCTAGGGGCAGGGCCTACGAGCAGTACTTC	CSARGRAYEQYF
TRBJ2-7	many	TRBV20-1	-	TGCAGTGCTATAGCCGGGACCTACGAGCAGTACTTC	CSAIAGTYEQYF
TRBJ2-7	few	TRBV10-3	-	TGTGCCATCAGAGCGGCAGGGTCTGACGAGCAGTACTTC	CAIRAAGSDEQYF
TRBJ2-7	few	TRBV6-6	-	TGTGCCAGCACCGCGCGGGGTTACGAGCAGTACTTC	CASTARGYEQYF
TRBJ2-7	many	TRBV20-1	-	TGCAGTCAAGGACGCATCTACGAGCAGTACTTC	CSQGRIYEQYF
TRBJ1-1	many	TRBV3-1	-	TGTGCCAGCAGCCGGATGGAGGAGGCTTTCTTT	CASSRMEEAFF
TRBJ2-1	few	TRBV7-2	TRBD1	TGTGCCAGCAGCTACCAGGGGGAAACCTACAATGAGCAGTTCTTC	CASSYQGETYNEQFF
TRBJ2-7	many	TRBV4-2	-	TGTGCCAGCAGCCAAGCGAGGCAGGGTAAAGGCGAGCAGTACTTC	CASSQARQGKGEQYF
TRBJ1-1	-	TRBV7-2	-	TGTGCCAGCAGCCGAGGGACCGCAACCATGAGCACTGAAGCTTTCTTT	CASSRGTATMSTEAFF
TRBJ1-2	few	TRBV20-1	TRBD1	TGCAGTGCTAGACCGCCACAGGGGGCGGAATATGGCTACACCTTC	CSARPPQGAEYGYTF
TRBJ2-1	many	TRBV24-1	-	TGTGCCACCAGTGAACGACAGGTCTCCTACAATGAGCAGTTCTTC	CATSERQVSYNEQFF
TRBJ1-1	few	TRBV4-3	-	TGCGCCAGCAGGTTTCAAGGGCGTAACACTGAAGCTTTCTTT	CASRFQGRNTEAFF
TRBJ2-5	few	TRBV7-8	-	TGTGCCAGCAGCCCCGATCCAACAGGGAAGCAGTCCCAGTACTTC	CASSPDPTGKQSQYF
TRBJ2-1	-	TRBV4-3	TRBD2	TGCGCCAGCAGCCAACGGGAGGCCGCCTACAATGAGCAGTTCTTC	CASSQREAAYNEQFF
TRBJ1-1	many	TRBV4-2	TRBD1	TGTGCCAGCAGCAAAGGGGACAGGAACACTGAAGCTTTCTTT	CASSKGDRNTEAFF
TRBJ2-7	many	TRBV5-1	TRBD1	TGCGCCAGCAGCCTAACGACAGGGGTGTCCTACGAGCAGTACTTC	CASSLTTGVSYEQYF
TRBJ1-1	many	TRBV18	-	TGTGCCAGCTCAACGGGGCCAGGGACTGAAGCTTTCTTT	CASSTGPGTEAFF
TRBJ1-2	few	TRBV6-5	TRBD1	TGTGCCAGCAGCCTACGCGAGGGGACAGGGGTCGGCTACACCTTC	CASSLREGTGVGYTF
TRBJ2-1	many	TRBV29-1	TRBD2	TGCAGCGCCGGCGGGGGGTACAATGAGCAGTTCTTC	CSAGGGYNEQFF
TRBJ1-3	few	TRBV6-1	-	TGTGCCAGCAGTGGCATGGTCTCTGGAAACACCATATATTTT	CASSGMVSGNTIYF
TRBJ2-2	-	TRBV9	TRBD2	TGTGCCAGCAGCGTAGGCTCTAGCGGGGGCGAACCCGGGGAGCTGTTTTTT	CASSVGSSGGEPGELFF
TRBJ2-3	-	TRBV7-2	TRBD2	TGTGCCAGCAGCTTAAACGTAAGGCGGGAGGGCCTTAGTACGCAGTATTTT	CASSLNVRREGLSTQYF
TRBJ1-1	many	TRBV3-1	TRBD1	TGTGCCAGCAGCCTGACAGGGGGAATCACTGAAGCTTTCTTT	CASSLTGGITEAFF
TRBJ1-5	-	TRBV27	-	TGTGCCAGCAGTTCTTTAATTGGGACGGATCAGCCCCAGCATTTT	CASSSLIGTDQPQHF